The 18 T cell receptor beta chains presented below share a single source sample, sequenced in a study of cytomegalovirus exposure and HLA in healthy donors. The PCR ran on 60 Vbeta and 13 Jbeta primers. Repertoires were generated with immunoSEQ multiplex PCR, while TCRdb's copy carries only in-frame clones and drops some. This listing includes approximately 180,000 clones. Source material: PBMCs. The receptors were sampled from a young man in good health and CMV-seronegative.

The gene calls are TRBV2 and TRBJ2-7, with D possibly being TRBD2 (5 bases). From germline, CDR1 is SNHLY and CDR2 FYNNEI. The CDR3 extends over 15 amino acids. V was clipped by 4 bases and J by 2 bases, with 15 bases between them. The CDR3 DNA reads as TGTGCCAGCAGTGGTGACAAGGGAGCCCCCTACGAGCAGTACTTC. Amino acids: CASSGDKGAPYEQYF. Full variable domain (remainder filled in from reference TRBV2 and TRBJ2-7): EPEVTQTPSHQVTQMGQEVILRCVPISNHLYFYWYRQILGQKVEFLVSFYNNEISEKSEIFDDQFSVERPDGSNFTLKIRSTKLEDSAMYFCASSGDKGAPYEQYFGPGTRLTVT.

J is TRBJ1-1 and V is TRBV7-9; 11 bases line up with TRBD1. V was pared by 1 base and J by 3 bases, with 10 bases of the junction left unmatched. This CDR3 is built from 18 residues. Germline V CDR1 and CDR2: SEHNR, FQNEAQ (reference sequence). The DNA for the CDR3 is TGTGCCAGCAGCTTAGTGCACGGGACAGGGGGTTGGCACACTGAAGCTTTCTTT. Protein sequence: CASSLVHGTGGWHTEAFF.

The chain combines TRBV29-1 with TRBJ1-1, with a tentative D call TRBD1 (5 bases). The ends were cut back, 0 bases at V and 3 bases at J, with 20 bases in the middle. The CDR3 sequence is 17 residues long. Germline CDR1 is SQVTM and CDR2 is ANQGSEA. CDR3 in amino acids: CSVEEKKIWGGDTEAFF. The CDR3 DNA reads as TGCAGCGTTGAAGAAAAAAAAATTTGGGGGGGTGACACTGAAGCTTTCTTT.

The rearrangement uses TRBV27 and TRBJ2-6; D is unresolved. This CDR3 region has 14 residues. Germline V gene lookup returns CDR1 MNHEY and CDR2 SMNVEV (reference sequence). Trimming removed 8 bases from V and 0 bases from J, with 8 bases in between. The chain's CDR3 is CASAVRSGANVLTF. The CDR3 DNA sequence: TGTGCCAGCGCGGTCCGCTCTGGGGCCAACGTCCTGACTTTC.

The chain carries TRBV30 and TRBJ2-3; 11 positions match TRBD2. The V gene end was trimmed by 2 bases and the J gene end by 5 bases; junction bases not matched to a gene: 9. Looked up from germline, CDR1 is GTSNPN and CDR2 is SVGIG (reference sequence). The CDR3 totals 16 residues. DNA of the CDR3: TGTGCCTGGAGTTCGGCACTAGCGGGAGTCGGAGATACGCAGTATTTT. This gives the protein CAWSSALAGVGDTQYF. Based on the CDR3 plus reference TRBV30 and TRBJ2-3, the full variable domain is SQTIHQWPATLVQPVGSPLSLECTVEGTSNPNLYWYRQAAGRGLQLLFYSVGIGQISSEVPQNLSASRPQDRQFILSSKKLLLSDSGFYLCAWSSALAGVGDTQYFGPGTRLTVL.

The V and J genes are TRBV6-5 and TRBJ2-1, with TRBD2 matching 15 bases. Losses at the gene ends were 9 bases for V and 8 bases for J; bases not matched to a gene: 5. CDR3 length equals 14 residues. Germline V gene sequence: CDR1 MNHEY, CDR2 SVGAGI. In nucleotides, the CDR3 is TGTGCCAGTCGGACTAGCGGGAGGGTTGATGAGCAGTTCTTC. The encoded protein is CASRTSGRVDEQFF.

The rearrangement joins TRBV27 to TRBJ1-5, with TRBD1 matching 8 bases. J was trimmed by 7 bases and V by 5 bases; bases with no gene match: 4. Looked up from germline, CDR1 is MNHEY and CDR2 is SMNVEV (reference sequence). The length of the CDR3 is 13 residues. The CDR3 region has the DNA TGTGCCAGCAGTCCAGGGGGCATACAGCCCCAGCATTTT. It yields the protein CASSPGGIQPQHF.

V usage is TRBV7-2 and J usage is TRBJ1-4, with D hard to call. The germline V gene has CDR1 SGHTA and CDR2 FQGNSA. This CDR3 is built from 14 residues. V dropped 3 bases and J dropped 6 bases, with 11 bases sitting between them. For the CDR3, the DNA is TGTGCCAGCAGCTTTGGAGGGTCGGATGAAAAACTGTTTTTT. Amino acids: CASSFGGSDEKLFF.

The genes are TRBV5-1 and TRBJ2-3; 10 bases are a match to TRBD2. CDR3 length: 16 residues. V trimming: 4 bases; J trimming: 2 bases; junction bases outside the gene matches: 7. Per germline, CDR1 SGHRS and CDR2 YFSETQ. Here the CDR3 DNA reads TGCGCCAGCAGCCGTCCTAGCGGGAGATCCACAGATACGCAGTATTTT. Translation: CASSRPSGRSTDTQYF.

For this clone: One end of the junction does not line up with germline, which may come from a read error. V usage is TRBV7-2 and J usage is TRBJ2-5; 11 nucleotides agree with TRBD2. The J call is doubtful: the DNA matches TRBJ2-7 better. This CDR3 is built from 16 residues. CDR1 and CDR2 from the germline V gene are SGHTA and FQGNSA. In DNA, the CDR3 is TGTGCCAGCAGATTAGGGGCAACTAGCGGGAGTTACGAGCAGTACTTC. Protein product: CASRLGATSGSYEQYF.

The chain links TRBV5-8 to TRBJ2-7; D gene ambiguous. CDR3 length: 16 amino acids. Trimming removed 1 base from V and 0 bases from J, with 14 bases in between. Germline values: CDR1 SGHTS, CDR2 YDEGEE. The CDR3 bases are TGTGCCAGCAGCTTGAAGTCCTTGTCAGACTCCTACGAGCAGTACTTC. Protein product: CASSLKSLSDSYEQYF. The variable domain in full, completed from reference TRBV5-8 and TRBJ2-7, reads EAGVTQSPTHLIKTRGQQATLRCSPISGHTSVYWYQQALGLGLQFLLWYDEGEERNRGNFPPRFSGRQFPNYSSELNVNALELEDSALYLCASSLKSLSDSYEQYFGPGTRLTVT.

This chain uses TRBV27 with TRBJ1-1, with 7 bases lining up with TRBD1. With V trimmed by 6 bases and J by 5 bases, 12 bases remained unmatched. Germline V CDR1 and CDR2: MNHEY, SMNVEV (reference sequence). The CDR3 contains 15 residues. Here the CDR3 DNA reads TGTGCCAGCAGGAATTACAGGGGCTATGGGACTGAAGCTTTCTTT. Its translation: CASRNYRGYGTEAFF.

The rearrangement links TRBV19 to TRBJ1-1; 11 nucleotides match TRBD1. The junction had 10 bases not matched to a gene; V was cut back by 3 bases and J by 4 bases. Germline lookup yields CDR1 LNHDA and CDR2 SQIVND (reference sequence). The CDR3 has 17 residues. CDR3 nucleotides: TGTGCCAGTAGTATTAAAGGTTGGGACAGGGGGGCCACTGAAGCTTTCTTT. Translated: CASSIKGWDRGATEAFF.

Here the CDR3 DNA reads TGTGCCAGCAGCTTGGTTGGGGCAGGGGTTGTCCAAGAGACCCAGTACTTC. This translates into CASSLVGAGVVQETQYF. V usage is TRBV5-4 and J usage is TRBJ2-5; D is perhaps TRBD1 (6 bases). The CDR3 totals 17 residues. Germline V gene data show CDR1 as SGHNT and CDR2 as YYREEE (reference sequence). V was clipped by 0 bases and J by 1 base, with 16 bases between them.

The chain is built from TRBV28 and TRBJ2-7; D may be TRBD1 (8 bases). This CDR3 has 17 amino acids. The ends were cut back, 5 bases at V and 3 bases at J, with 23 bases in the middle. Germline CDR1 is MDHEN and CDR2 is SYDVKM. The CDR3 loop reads CASSTRQGTKKLYEQYF. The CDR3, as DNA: TGTGCCAGCAGTACTCGACAGGGGACTAAGAAACTCTACGAGCAGTACTTC.

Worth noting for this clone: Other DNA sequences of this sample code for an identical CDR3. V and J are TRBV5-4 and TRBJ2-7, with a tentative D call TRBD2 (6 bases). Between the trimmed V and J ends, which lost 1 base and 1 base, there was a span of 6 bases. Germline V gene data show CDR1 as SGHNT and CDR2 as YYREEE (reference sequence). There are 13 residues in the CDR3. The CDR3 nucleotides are TGTGCCAGCAGCTTGCGGGGGTCCTACGAGCAGTACTTC. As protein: CASSLRGSYEQYF.

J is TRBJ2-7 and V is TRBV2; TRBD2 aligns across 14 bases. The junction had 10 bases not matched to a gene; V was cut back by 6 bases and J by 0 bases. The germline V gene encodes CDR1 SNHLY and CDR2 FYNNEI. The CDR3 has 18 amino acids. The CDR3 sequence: CASSPEGLAGDSSYEQYF. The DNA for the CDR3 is TGTGCCAGCAGCCCCGAGGGACTAGCGGGGGATAGCTCCTACGAGCAGTACTTC. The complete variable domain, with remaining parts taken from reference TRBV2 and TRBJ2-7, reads EPEVTQTPSHQVTQMGQEVILRCVPISNHLYFYWYRQILGQKVEFLVSFYNNEISEKSEIFDDQFSVERPDGSNFTLKIRSTKLEDSAMYFCASSPEGLAGDSSYEQYFGPGTRLTVT.

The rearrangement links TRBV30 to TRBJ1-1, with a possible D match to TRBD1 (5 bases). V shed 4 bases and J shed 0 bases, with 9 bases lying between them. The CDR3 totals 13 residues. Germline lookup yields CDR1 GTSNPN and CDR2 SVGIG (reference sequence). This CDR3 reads CAWTGNLNTEAFF. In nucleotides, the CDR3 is TGTGCCTGGACAGGGAACTTGAACACTGAAGCTTTCTTT.